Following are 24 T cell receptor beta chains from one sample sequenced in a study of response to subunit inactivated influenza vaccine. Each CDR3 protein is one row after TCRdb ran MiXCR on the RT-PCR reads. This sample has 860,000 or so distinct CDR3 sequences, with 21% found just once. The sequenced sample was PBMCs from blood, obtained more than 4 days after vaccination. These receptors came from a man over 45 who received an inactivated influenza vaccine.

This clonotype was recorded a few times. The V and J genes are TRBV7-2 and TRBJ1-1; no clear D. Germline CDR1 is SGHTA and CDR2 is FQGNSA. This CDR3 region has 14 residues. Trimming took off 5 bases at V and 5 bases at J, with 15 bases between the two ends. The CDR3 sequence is CASSPGRYSTEAFF. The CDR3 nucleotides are TGTGCCAGCAGCCCAGGCCGGTATAGTACTGAAGCTTTCTTT.

CDR3 protein: CASSLALAGNQNTGELFF. The CDR3 DNA sequence: TGTGCCAGCAGCTTGGCCCTAGCGGGAAATCAGAACACCGGGGAGCTGTTTTTT. The chain is built from TRBV5-5 and TRBJ2-2, with 9 bases that match TRBD2. V gave up 0 bases and J gave up 1 base; unmatched junction bases: 7. The CDR3 is 18 amino acids. Germline assignment: CDR1 SGHKS and CDR2 YYEKEE (reference sequence).

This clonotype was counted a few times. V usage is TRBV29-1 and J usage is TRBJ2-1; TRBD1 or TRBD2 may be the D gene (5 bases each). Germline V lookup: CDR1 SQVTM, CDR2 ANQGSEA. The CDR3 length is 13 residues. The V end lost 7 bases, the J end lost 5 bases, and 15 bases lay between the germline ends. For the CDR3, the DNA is TGCAGCGGCCAAAGGGGACCCGACAATGAGCAGTTCTTC. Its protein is CSGQRGPDNEQFF.

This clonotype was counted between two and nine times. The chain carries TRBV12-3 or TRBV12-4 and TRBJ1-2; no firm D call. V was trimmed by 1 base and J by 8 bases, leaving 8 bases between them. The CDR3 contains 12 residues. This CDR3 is CASSLDLPGYTF. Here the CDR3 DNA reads TGTGCCAGCAGTTTAGATCTACCCGGCTACACCTTC.

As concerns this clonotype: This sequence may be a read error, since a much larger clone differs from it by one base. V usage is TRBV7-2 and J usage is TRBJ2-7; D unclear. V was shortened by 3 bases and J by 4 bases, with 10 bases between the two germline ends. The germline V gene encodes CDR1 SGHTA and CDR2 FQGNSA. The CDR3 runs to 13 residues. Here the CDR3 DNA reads TGTGCCAGCAGCTTGCAGAGCTTGTACGAGCAGTACTTC. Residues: CASSLQSLYEQYF.

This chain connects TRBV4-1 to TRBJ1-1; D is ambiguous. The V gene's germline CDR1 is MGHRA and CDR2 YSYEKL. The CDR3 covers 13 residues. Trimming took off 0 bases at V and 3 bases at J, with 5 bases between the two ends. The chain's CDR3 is CASSQDQHTEAFF. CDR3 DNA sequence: TGCGCCAGCAGCCAAGATCAGCACACTGAAGCTTTCTTT.

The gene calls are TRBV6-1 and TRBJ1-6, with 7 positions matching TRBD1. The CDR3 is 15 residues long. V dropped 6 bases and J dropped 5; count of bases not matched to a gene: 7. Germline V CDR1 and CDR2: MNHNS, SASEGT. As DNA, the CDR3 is TGTGCCAGCAGAAGAGACCAGGGGGATAATTCACCCCTCCACTTT. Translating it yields CASRRDQGDNSPLHF.

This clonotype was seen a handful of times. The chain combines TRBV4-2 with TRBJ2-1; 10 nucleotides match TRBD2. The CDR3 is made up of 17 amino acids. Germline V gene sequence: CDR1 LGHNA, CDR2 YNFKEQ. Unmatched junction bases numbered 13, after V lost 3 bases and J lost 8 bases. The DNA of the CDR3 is TGTGCCAGCAGCCACCCTATAGCGGGAGGACCTGGCGATGAGCAGTTCTTC. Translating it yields CASSHPIAGGPGDEQFF.

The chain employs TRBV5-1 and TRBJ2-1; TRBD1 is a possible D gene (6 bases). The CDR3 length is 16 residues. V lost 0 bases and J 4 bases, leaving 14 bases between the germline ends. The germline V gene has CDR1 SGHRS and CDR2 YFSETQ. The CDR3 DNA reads TGCGCCAGCAGCTTGGCCGGGACAAGGGGATACAATGAGCAGTTCTTC. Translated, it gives CASSLAGTRGYNEQFF.

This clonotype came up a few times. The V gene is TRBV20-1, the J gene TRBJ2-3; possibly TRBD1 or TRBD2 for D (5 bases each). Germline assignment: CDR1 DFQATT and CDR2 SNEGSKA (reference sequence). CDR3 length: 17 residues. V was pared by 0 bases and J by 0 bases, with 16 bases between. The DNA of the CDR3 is TGCAGTGCTAGAGATGTAGGGGCCAGCGGTAGCACAGATACGCAGTATTTT. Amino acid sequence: CSARDVGASGSTDTQYF.

DNA for the CDR3: TGTGCCAGCAGCGCCCTAATGACCGGGACAAAAGCAGCTATCGGCTACACCTTC. Protein sequence: CASSALMTGTKAAIGYTF. The chain employs TRBV9 and TRBJ1-2, with a tentative D call TRBD1 (6 bases). Germline lookup yields CDR1 SGDLS and CDR2 YYNGEE. V shed 3 bases and J shed 8 bases, with 29 bases lying between them. CDR3 length: 18 residues.

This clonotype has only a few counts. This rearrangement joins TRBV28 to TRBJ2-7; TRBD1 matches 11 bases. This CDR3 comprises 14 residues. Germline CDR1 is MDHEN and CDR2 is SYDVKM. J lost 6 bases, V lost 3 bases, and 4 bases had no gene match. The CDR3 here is CASSLDRGRREQYF. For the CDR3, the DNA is TGTGCCAGCAGTTTGGACAGGGGGCGACGCGAGCAGTACTTC. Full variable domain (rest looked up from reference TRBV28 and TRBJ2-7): DVKVTQSSRYLVKRTGEKVFLECVQDMDHENMFWYRQDPGLGLRLIYFSYDVKMKEKGDIPEGYSVSREKKERFSLILESASTNQTSMYLCASSLDRGRREQYFGPGTRLTVT.

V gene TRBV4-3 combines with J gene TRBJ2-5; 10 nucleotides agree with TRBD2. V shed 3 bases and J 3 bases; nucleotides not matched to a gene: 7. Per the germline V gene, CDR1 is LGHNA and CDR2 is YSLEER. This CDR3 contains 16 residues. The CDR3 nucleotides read TGCGCCAGCAGCCAGTTCCCGGGACTAGCGAAAGAGACCCAGTACTTC. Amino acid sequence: CASSQFPGLAKETQYF.

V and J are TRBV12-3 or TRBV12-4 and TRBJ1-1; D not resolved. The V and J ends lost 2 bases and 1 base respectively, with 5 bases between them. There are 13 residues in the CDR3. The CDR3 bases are TGTGCCAGCAGTTTACATGAGAACACTGAAGCTTTCTTT. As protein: CASSLHENTEAFF.

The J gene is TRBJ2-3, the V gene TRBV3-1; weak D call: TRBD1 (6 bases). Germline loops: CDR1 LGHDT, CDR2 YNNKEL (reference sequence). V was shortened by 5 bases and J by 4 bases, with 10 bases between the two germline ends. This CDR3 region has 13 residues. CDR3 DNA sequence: TGTGCCAGCAGCGTACAGGGATCAGATACGCAGTATTTT. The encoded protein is CASSVQGSDTQYF.

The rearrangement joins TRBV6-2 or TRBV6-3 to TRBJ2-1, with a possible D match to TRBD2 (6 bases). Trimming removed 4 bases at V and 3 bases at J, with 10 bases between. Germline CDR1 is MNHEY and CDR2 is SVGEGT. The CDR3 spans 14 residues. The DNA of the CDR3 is TGTGCCAGCAGTTGGCTGCGGGGCTACAATGAGCAGTTCTTC. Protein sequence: CASSWLRGYNEQFF.

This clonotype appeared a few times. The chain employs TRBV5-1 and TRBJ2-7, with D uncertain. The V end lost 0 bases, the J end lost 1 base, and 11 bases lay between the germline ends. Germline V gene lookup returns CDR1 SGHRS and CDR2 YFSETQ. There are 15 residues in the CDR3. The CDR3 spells CASSLGPKESYEQYF. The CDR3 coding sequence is TGCGCCAGCAGCTTGGGCCCGAAGGAGTCCTACGAGCAGTACTTC. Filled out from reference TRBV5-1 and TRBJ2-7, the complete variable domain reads KAGVTQTPRYLIKTRGQQVTLSCSPISGHRSVSWYQQTPGQGLQFLFEYFSETQRNKGNFPGRFSGRQFSNSRSEMNVSTLELGDSALYLCASSLGPKESYEQYFGPGTRLTVT.

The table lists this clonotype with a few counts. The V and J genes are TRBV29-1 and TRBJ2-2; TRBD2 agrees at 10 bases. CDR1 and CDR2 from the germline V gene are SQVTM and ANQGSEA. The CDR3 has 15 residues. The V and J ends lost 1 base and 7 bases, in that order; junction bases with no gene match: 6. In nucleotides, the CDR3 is TGCAGCGTTGAAGGTCTAGCGGGAGTTAGCGGGGAGCTGTTTTTT. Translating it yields CSVEGLAGVSGELFF.

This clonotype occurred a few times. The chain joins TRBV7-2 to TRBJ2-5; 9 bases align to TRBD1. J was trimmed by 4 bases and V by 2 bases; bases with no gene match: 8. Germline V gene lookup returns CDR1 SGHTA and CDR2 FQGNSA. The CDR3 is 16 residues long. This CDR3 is CASSLRTTGGRETQYF. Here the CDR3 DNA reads TGTGCCAGCAGCTTAAGGACGACAGGGGGGAGAGAGACCCAGTACTTC. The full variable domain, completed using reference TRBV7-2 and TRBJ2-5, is GAGVSQSPSNKVTEKGKDVELRCDPISGHTALYWYRQSLGQGLEFLIYFQGNSAPDKSGLPSDRFSAERTGGSVSTLTIQRTQQEDSAVYLCASSLRTTGGRETQYFGPGTRLLVL.

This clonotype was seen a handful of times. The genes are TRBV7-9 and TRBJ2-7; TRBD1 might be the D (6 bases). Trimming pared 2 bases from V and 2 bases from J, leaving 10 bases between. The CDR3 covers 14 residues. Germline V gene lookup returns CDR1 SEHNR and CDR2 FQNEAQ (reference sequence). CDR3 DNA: TGTGCCAGCAGCTTAATGGGACAAACCTACGAGCAGTACTTC. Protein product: CASSLMGQTYEQYF.

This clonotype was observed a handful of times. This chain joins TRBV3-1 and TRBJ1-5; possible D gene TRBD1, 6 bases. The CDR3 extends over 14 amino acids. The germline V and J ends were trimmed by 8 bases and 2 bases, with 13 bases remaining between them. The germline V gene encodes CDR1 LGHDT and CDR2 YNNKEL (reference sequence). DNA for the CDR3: TGTGCCAGCGCCCCAGGGACACGCAATCAGCCCCAGCATTTT. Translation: CASAPGTRNQPQHF.

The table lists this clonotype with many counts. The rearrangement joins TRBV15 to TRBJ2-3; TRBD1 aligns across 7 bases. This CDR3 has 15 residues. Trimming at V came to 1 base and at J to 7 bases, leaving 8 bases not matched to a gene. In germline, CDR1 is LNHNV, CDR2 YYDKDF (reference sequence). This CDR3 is CATSRVTGILHTQYF. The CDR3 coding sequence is TGTGCCACCAGCAGAGTGACAGGGATATTGCATACGCAGTATTTT.

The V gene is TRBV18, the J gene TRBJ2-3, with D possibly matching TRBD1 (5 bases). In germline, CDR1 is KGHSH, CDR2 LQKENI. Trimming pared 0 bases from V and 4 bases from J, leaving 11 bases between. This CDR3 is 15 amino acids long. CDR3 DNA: TGTGCCAGCTCACCACCGGGCAGGGTCGCAGATACGCAGTATTTT. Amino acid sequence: CASSPPGRVADTQYF.

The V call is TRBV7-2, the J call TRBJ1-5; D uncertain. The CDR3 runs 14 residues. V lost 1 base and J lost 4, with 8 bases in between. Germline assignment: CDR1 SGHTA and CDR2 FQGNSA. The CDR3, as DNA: TGTGCCAGCAGCTTAGGAGCCCTAAATCAGCCCCAGCATTTT. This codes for CASSLGALNQPQHF.